This T cell receptor beta chain was sequenced for a study of blood T cell repertoires in COVID-19. Study processing details: Researchers report that nucleated cell counts were estimated from reference gene primer amplification. This table comes from immunoSEQ multiplex PCR, and its TCRdb copy is limited to in-frame clones, with some not included. V and J calls and clone size come straight from that table; D and trimming were deduced from the DNA. The table has about 200,000 clones, 75% to 90% seen once. The source material was peripheral blood. This receptor was taken from a man in his sixties who had recovered from COVID-19.

The CDR3 sequence: CASSTRGADTQYF. DNA of the CDR3: TGTGCCAGCAGCACGCGGGGAGCAGATACGCAGTATTTT. The V and J genes are TRBV11-3 and TRBJ2-3; TRBD2 is a possible D gene (6 bases). Germline V CDR1 and CDR2: SGHNT, YENEEA. CDR3 length equals 13 residues. Between the trimmed V and J ends, which lost 5 bases and 4 bases, there was a span of 10 bases.